These 17 T cell receptor beta chains came from one sample sequenced in a study of T cells after posttransplantation cyclophosphamide. Profiling relied on immunoSEQ multiplex PCR, and the TCRdb table lists in-frame clones only, not all of them. The sample holds some 54,000 clones, 94% seen once. Material: PBMCs. The receptor set was obtained from a woman aged 25 to 45 in good health and a related stem cell transplant donor.

The chain recombines TRBV19 with TRBJ2-7, with TRBD1 as a possible D gene (6 bases). Trimming pared 6 bases from V and 3 bases from J, leaving 12 bases between. Germline V lookup: CDR1 LNHDA, CDR2 SQIVND (reference sequence). The CDR3 covers 13 residues. This chain's CDR3 is CASSGQRGYEQYF. The CDR3 DNA reads TGTGCCAGTAGCGGACAGAGGGGCTACGAGCAGTACTTC.

V gene TRBV11-2 combines with J gene TRBJ2-1; the match to TRBD1 covers 9 bases. Germline V CDR1 and CDR2: SGHAT, FQNNGV. This CDR3 is 15 amino acids long. The J segment lost 2 bases and the V segment lost 7 bases, leaving 6 bases of the junction unmatched. CDR3 loop: CASKQGTGTYNEQFF. DNA for the CDR3: TGTGCCAGCAAACAGGGGACAGGGACCTACAATGAGCAGTTCTTC.

The chain employs TRBV19 and TRBJ2-1; 7 bases are a match to TRBD2. This CDR3 has 17 residues. V lost 3 bases to trimming and J lost 4 bases; unmatched junction nucleotides: 12. Germline assignment: CDR1 LNHDA and CDR2 SQIVND (reference sequence). DNA for the CDR3: TGTGCCAGTAGTATCATCTCGGGGACTACTAAGTACAATGAGCAGTTCTTC. Its translation: CASSIISGTTKYNEQFF.

The J gene is TRBJ1-2, the V gene TRBV2, with TRBD1 as a possible D gene (6 bases). The V gene lost 6 bases and the J gene lost 4 bases, with 15 bases spanning the gap. The CDR3 consists of 14 residues. CDR1 and CDR2 from the germline V gene are SNHLY and FYNNEI. CDR3 coding DNA: TGTGCCAGCAGCGCCGGGACACCCTTCTATGGCTACACCTTC. This gives the protein CASSAGTPFYGYTF.

The genes are TRBV7-9 and TRBJ1-1; D unclear. V was clipped by 2 bases and J by 1 base, with 14 bases between them. Germline V gives CDR1 SEHNR, CDR2 FQNEAQ (reference sequence). The CDR3 contains 16 residues. In DNA form, the CDR3 reads TGTGCCAGCAGCTTAAGATCGACTTTCGGGAACACTGAAGCTTTCTTT. Translating it yields CASSLRSTFGNTEAFF.

This clone was detected only once. V gene TRBV4-1 combines with J gene TRBJ2-3, with TRBD1 matching 9 bases. CDR1 and CDR2 from the germline V gene are MGHRA and YSYEKL. This CDR3 is 15 amino acids long. After removal of 4 bases from V and 3 bases from J, the junction contained 5 bases not matched to a gene. For the CDR3, the DNA is TGCGCCAGCAGCCCGCGGGACAGGGTGACAGATACGCAGTATTTT. Amino acids: CASSPRDRVTDTQYF.

The chain links TRBV6-5 to TRBJ1-2, with D hard to call. The CDR3 length is 16 residues. Trimming stripped 2 bases from V and 0 bases from J, with 13 bases between. In germline, CDR1 is MNHEY, CDR2 SVGAGI. CDR3 sequence: CASSYDRKTSNYGYTF. As DNA, the CDR3 is TGTGCCAGCAGTTACGATCGAAAGACTTCTAACTATGGCTACACCTTC.

This clone was counted ten times or more. CDR3 DNA: TGTGCCAGTAGTACCCGATGGACAGGGAGTAATTCACCCCTCCACTTT. As protein: CASSTRWTGSNSPLHF. The chain employs TRBV19 and TRBJ1-6; TRBD1 matches at 8 bases. Looked up from germline, CDR1 is LNHDA and CDR2 is SQIVND (reference sequence). Trimming cost V 4 bases and J 6 bases; bases outside gene matches: 8. The CDR3 has 16 residues. Complete variable domain (other parts from reference TRBV19 and TRBJ1-6): DGGITQSPKYLFRKEGQNVTLSCEQNLNHDAMYWYRQDPGQGLRLIYYSQIVNDFQKGDIAEGYSVSREKKESFPLTVTSAQKNPTAFYLCASSTRWTGSNSPLHFGNGTRLTVT.

The chain employs TRBV10-3 and TRBJ2-5; D might be TRBD2 (5 bases). The germline CDR1 and CDR2 sequences are ENHRY and SYGVKD. The V end was cut by 3 bases, the J end by 4 bases, with 15 bases between. The CDR3 has 15 amino acids. This CDR3 is CAISDTGSKRETQYF. DNA of the CDR3: TGTGCCATCAGTGACACGGGATCCAAAAGAGAGACCCAGTACTTC.

The rearrangement uses TRBV5-1 and TRBJ1-1, with TRBD1 identical over 9 bases. CDR3 length: 15 residues. Germline CDR1 and CDR2: SGHRS and YFSETQ. With 4 bases clipped from V and 0 bases from J, the junction kept 4 bases outside the gene matches. This chain's CDR3 is CASSPGDRVNTEAFF. Here the CDR3 DNA reads TGCGCCAGCAGCCCAGGGGACAGGGTGAACACTGAAGCTTTCTTT.

The rearrangement links TRBV9 to TRBJ2-7, with D uncertain. Per germline, CDR1 SGDLS and CDR2 YYNGEE. Trimming removed 3 bases from V and 6 bases from J, with 13 bases in between. CDR3 length: 13 amino acids. The CDR3 region is CASSAHSPREQYF. Here the CDR3 DNA reads TGTGCCAGCAGCGCCCACTCCCCACGCGAGCAGTACTTC.

The chain combines TRBV28 with TRBJ1-5, with 7 bases fitting TRBD1. Germline values: CDR1 MDHEN, CDR2 SYDVKM. This CDR3 contains 14 residues. CDR3 loop: CASWRDSEYQPQHF. The CDR3 nucleotides are TGTGCGAGCTGGCGGGACAGTGAGTATCAGCCCCAGCATTTT.

This chain links TRBV19 with TRBJ1-1; 10 bases match TRBD1. V was clipped by 5 bases and J by 4 bases; unmatched bases: 13. CDR1 is LNHDA, CDR2 SQIVND, per germline (reference sequence). The CDR3 contains 17 residues. CDR3 DNA: TGTGCCAGTAGTCCAGGGACAGGGGAGGGGGTGATCACTGAAGCTTTCTTT. It specifies CASSPGTGEGVITEAFF. Full variable domain (rest looked up from reference TRBV19 and TRBJ1-1): DGGITQSPKYLFRKEGQNVTLSCEQNLNHDAMYWYRQDPGQGLRLIYYSQIVNDFQKGDIAEGYSVSREKKESFPLTVTSAQKNPTAFYLCASSPGTGEGVITEAFFGQGTRLTVV.

V gene TRBV5-1 combines with J gene TRBJ2-7; 8 nucleotides match TRBD1. Unmatched junction bases numbered 15, after V lost 1 base and J lost 6 bases. The V gene's germline CDR1 is SGHRS and CDR2 YFSETQ. The CDR3 totals 17 residues. CDR3 DNA: TGCGCCAGCAGCTTGAGGGGTTCGGACAGGGTAGTCTCCGAGCAGTACTTC. This sequence encodes CASSLRGSDRVVSEQYF.

The V call is TRBV6-1, the J call TRBJ2-7, with TRBD1 identical over 9 bases. CDR1 and CDR2 (germline): MNHNS, SASEGT. After removal of 6 bases from V and 2 bases from J, the junction contained 5 bases not matched to a gene. The CDR3 length is 14 residues. The CDR3 here is CASSRQGGTYEQYF. For the CDR3, the DNA is TGTGCCAGCAGCCGACAGGGGGGGACCTACGAGCAGTACTTC.

In this sample, this clone turned up once. The chain carries TRBV29-1 and TRBJ2-7; 10 positions agree with TRBD1. The CDR3 has 13 residues. V lost 6 bases, J lost 6 bases, and 8 bases stayed unmatched. Germline CDR1 reads SQVTM; CDR2 reads ANQGSEA. CDR3 residues: CSVDKGQGSEQYF. CDR3 nucleotides: TGCAGCGTGGACAAGGGACAGGGGAGCGAGCAGTACTTC.

The rearrangement joins TRBV18 to TRBJ1-5; D unclear. There are 13 residues in the CDR3. CDR1 is KGHSH, CDR2 LQKENI, per germline. Trimming pared 8 bases from V and 3 bases from J, leaving 11 bases between. The CDR3: CASTTGYNQPQHF. The DNA of the CDR3 is TGTGCCAGCACCACGGGGTACAATCAGCCCCAGCATTTT.